This TCR beta chain is drawn from a study of cytomegalovirus exposure and HLA in healthy donors. Study-wide points: Rare TCR sequences dominated, though some public TCRs recurred in many donors. Reports state that TCR beta sequences accurately predicted most subjects' HLA-A and HLA-B alleles. Presence/absence analysis assumed near-uniform sequencing depth across donors.

CDR1 SGHNT and CDR2 YENEEA come from the germline V gene. The CDR3 covers 14 residues. V was trimmed by 5 bases and J by 6 bases, leaving 17 bases between them. The PCR made use of 60 Vbeta and 13 Jbeta primers. The repertoire was sequenced with immunoSEQ multiplex PCR; TCRdb's copy has only in-frame clones and lacks some. The table records under 200,000 clones, 65% to 70% of them present only once. In the case of this clone: Its antigen is not known.

What was sequenced was PBMCs. V gene TRBV11-3 combines with J gene TRBJ2-7; maybe TRBD1 (6 bases). The TCR was taken from a woman between 18 and 29 years old in good health and CMV-seropositive. The CDR3 reads CASSPSDRFSEQYF. CDR3 in DNA: TGTGCCAGCAGCCCCTCGGACAGATTCTCCGAGCAGTACTTC.